This T cell receptor beta chain was recorded in a study of blood T cell repertoires in COVID-19. The data were produced by immunoSEQ multiplex PCR, yet TCRdb's version contains in-frame clones alone and is incomplete. The sample consists of 150,000 to 200,000 clones, about 80% of them appearing once. The CDR3 has 16 residues. In germline, CDR1 is SGHAT, CDR2 FQNNGV. Trimming took 5 bases from V and 3 from J, leaving 20 bases between them. The source is a man between 60 and 75 years old with acute or convalescent COVID-19. Source material: peripheral blood. The genes are TRBV11-2 and TRBJ2-7; TRBD1 is a possible D gene (6 bases). The CDR3 DNA reads as TGTGCCAGCAGCCGAAACCCCAGACAGGTCGTCTACGAGCAGTACTTC. Encoded protein: CASSRNPRQVVYEQYF.